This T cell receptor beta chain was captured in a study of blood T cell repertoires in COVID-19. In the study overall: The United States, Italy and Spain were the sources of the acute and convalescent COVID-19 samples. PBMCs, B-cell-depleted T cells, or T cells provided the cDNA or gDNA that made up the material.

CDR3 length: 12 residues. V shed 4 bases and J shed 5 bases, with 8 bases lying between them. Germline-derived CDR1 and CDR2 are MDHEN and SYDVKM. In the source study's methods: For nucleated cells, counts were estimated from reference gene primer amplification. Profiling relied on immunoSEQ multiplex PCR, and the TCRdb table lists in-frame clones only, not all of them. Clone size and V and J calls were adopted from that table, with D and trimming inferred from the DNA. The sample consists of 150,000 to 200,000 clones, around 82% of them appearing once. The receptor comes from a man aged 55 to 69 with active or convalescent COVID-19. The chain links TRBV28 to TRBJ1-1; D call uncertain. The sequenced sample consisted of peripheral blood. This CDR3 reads CASSSGWTEAFF. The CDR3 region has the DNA TGTGCCAGCAGTTCGGGATGGACTGAAGCTTTCTTT.